This TCR beta chain originates from a study of blood T cell repertoires in COVID-19. Clones were sequenced by immunoSEQ multiplex PCR, and TCRdb holds only the in-frame ones, with some missing. The sample includes about 250,000 clones, around 90% of them seen just once. CDR3 length: 15 residues. Between the trimmed V and J ends, which lost 0 bases and 3 bases, there was a span of 12 bases. Germline-derived CDR1 and CDR2 are MGHRA and YSYEKL. The clonotype was recovered from a woman in her forties or fifties who had recovered from COVID-19. V gene TRBV4-1 combines with J gene TRBJ2-7; a weak D match, TRBD2 (6 bases). The sequencing input was PBMCs or T cells enriched from blood (not recorded which). The CDR3 spells CASSQEPTSRYEQYF. The CDR3 bases are TGCGCCAGCAGCCAAGAGCCGACTAGTCGCTACGAGCAGTACTTC.